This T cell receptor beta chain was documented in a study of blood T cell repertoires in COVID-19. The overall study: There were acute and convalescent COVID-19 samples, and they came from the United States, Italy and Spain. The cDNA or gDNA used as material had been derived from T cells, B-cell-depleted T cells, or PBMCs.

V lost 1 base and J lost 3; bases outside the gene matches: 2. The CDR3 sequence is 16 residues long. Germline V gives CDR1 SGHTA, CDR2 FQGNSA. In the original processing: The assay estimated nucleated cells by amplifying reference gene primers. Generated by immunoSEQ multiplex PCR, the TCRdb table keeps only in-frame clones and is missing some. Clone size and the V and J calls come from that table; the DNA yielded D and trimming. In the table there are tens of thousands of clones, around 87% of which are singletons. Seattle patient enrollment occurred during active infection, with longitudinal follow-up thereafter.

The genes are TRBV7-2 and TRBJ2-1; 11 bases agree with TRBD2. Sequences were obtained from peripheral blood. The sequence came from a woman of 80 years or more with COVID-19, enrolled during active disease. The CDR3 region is CASSLETSGGYNEQFF. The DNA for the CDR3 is TGTGCCAGCAGCTTAGAAACTAGCGGGGGCTACAATGAGCAGTTCTTC.